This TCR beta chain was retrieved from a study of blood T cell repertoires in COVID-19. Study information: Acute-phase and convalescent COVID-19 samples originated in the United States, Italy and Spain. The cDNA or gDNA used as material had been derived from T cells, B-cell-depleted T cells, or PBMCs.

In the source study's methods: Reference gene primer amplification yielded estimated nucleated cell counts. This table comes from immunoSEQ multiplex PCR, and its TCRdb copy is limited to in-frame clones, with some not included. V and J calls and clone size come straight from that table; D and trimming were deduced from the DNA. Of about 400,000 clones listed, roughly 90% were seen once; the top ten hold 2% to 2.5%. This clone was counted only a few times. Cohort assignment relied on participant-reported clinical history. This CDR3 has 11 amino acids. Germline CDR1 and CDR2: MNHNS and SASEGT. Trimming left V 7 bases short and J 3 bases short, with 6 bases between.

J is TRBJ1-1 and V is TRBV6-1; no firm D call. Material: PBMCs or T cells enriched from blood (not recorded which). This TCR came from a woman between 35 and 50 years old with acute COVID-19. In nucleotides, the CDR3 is TGTGCCAGCACCCCTGACACTGAAGCTTTCTTT. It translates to CASTPDTEAFF.